The source of this T cell receptor (beta chain) is a study of cytomegalovirus exposure and HLA in healthy donors. Method: immunoSEQ multiplex PCR; TCRdb's copy keeps in-frame clones and lacks some. The table lists around 250,000 clones, nearly 90% of them singletons. This CDR3 contains 16 residues. Germline V gene data show CDR1 as SGHRS and CDR2 as YFSETQ. The trim removed 0 bases at V and 3 bases at J, leaving 5 bases unmatched. The origin of this receptor is a young woman in good health and CMV-seronegative. The sample consisted of PBMCs. The J gene is TRBJ1-4, the V gene TRBV5-1; the match to TRBD1 covers 7 bases. CDR3 nucleotide sequence: TGCGCCAGCAGCTTGGGGTACCAGGGGGCTAATGAAAAACTGTTTTTT. It yields the protein CASSLGYQGANEKLFF. Based on the CDR3 plus reference TRBV5-1 and TRBJ1-4, the full variable domain is KAGVTQTPRYLIKTRGQQVTLSCSPISGHRSVSWYQQTPGQGLQFLFEYFSETQRNKGNFPGRFSGRQFSNSRSEMNVSTLELGDSALYLCASSLGYQGANEKLFFGSGTQLSVL.